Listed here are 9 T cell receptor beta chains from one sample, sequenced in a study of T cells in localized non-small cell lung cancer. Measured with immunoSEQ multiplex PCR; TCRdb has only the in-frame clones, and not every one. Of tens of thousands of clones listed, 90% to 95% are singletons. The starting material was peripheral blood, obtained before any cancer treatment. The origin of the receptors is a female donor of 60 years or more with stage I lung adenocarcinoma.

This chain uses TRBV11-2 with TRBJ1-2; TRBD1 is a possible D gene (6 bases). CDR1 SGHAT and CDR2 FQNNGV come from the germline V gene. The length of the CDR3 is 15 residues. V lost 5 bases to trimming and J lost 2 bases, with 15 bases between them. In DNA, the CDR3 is TGTGCCAGCAGCCCCTCGGACAGACAGAACTATGGCTACACCTTC. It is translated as CASSPSDRQNYGYTF.

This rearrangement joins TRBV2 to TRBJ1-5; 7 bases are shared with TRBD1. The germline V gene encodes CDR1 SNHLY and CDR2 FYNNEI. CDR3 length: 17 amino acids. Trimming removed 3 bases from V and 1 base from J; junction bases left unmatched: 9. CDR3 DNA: TGTGCCAGCAGTGAGGTAACGGCGGGACAGAGCAATCAGCCCCAGCATTTT. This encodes CASSEVTAGQSNQPQHF.

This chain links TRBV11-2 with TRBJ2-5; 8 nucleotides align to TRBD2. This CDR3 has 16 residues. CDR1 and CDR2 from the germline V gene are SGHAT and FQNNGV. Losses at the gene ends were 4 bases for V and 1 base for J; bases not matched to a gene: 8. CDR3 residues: CASSSGGAGAQETQYF. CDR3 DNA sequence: TGTGCCAGCAGCTCAGGCGGAGCGGGGGCCCAAGAGACCCAGTACTTC.

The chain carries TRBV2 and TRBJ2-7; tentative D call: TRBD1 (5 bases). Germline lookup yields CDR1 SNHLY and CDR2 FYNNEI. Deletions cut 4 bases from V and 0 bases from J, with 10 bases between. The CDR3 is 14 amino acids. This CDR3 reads CASSAGLPSYEQYF. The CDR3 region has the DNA TGTGCCAGCAGTGCAGGGCTCCCCTCCTACGAGCAGTACTTC.

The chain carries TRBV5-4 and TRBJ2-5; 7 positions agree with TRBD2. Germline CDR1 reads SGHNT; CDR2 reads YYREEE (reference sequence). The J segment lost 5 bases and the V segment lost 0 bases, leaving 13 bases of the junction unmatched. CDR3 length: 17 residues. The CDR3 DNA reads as TGTGCCAGCAGCTTGGTCGACGGCGCGGGGGAGTGGGAGACCCAGTACTTC. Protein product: CASSLVDGAGEWETQYF. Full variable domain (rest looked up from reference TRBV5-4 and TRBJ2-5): ETGVTQSPTHLIKTRGQQVTLRCSSQSGHNTVSWYQQALGQGPQFIFQYYREEENGRGNFPPRFSGLQFPNYSSELNVNALELDDSALYLCASSLVDGAGEWETQYFGPGTRLLVL.

CDR3 residues: CASSYSPGDRVYGYTF. The CDR3 nucleotides are TGTGCCAGCAGTTACTCTCCAGGGGATCGGGTCTATGGCTACACCTTC. The chain uses TRBV6-5 and TRBJ1-2; possibly TRBD1 for D (6 bases). The V and J ends lost 0 bases and 4 bases respectively, with 15 bases between them. Germline values: CDR1 MNHEY, CDR2 SVGAGI. The CDR3 runs to 16 residues.

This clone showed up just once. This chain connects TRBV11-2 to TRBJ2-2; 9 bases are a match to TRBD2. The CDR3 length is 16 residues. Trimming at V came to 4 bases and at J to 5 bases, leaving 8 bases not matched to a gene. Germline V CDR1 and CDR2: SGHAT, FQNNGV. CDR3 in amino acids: CASSSRGGLWTGELFF. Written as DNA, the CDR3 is TGTGCCAGCAGCTCGCGGGGGGGCCTATGGACCGGGGAGCTGTTTTTT.

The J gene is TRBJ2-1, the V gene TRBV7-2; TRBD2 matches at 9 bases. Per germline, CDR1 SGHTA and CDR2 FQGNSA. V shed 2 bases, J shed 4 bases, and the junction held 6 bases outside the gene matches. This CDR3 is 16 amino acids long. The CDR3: CASSLLSGGTYNEQFF. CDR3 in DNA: TGTGCCAGCAGCTTACTTAGCGGGGGTACGTACAATGAGCAGTTCTTC.

This CDR3 reads CASSFALDSYEQYV. Written as DNA, the CDR3 is TGTGCCAGCAGCTTCGCGTTGGACTCCTACGAGCAGTACGTC. The chain couples TRBV6-1 to TRBJ2-7; D unclear. In germline, CDR1 is MNHNS, CDR2 SASEGT. Trimming removed 6 bases from V and 0 bases from J, with 12 bases in between. The CDR3 covers 14 residues.